The 13 T cell receptor beta chains in this list originate from one sample, sequenced in a study of post-analysis software for immune sequencing data. Study-level findings and limits: About 5 TRBV segments (TRBV5-6, TRBV5-1 and TRBV20-1 among them) occurred more frequently in patients than in controls.

No antigen has been assigned to these receptors. Unique molecular identifiers were carried by the TCR beta cDNA libraries. TCRdb itself ran the PCR reads through MiXCR, one entry per CDR3 protein. The profile covers 700,000 to 900,000 distinct CDR3 sequences, with roughly 46% appearing a single time and roughly 5% taken by the ten largest. Sequenced material: blood. These receptors were obtained from a girl between 10 and 17 years old with multiple sclerosis.

The J gene is TRBJ1-2, the V gene TRBV20-1; weak D call: TRBD1 (5 bases). The CDR3 spans 13 residues. Trimming took 3 bases from V and 3 from J, leaving 11 bases between them. Germline V lookup: CDR1 DFQATT, CDR2 SNEGSKA (reference sequence). CDR3 residues: CSASDGDDYGYTF. The CDR3 DNA reads TGCAGTGCTAGTGATGGGGACGACTATGGCTACACCTTC.

V usage is TRBV5-1 and J usage is TRBJ2-5; TRBD2 matches 7 bases. This CDR3 contains 16 residues. Germline-derived CDR1 and CDR2 are SGHRS and YFSETQ. The J segment lost 4 bases and the V segment lost 0 bases, leaving 9 bases of the junction unmatched. As DNA, the CDR3 is TGCGCCAGCAGCTTGGAACACGGCGGGAGTCGAGAGACCCAGTACTTC. It translates to CASSLEHGGSRETQYF.

The chain has TRBV7-6 and TRBJ2-1; D perhaps matches TRBD2 (6 bases). The germline V and J ends were trimmed by 1 base and 10 bases, with 17 bases remaining between them. The CDR3 has 15 amino acids. Germline V gene data show CDR1 as SGHVS and CDR2 as FNYEAQ. As DNA, the CDR3 is TGTGCCAGCAGCTTAGGGACTACTTCGATAGACGAGCAGTTCTTC. Translated: CASSLGTTSIDEQFF.

The chain uses TRBV7-2 and TRBJ2-4; unclear D gene. The closer fit of TRBJ2-7 to the DNA end suggests the J call may be wrong. This CDR3 region has 15 residues. Germline CDR1 and CDR2: SGHTA and FQGNSA. The CDR3 DNA is TGTGCCAGCAGCTTAGCGCTGAGAGGAAAATACGAGCAGTACTTC. It specifies CASSLALRGKYEQYF.

The sample holds a few counts of this clonotype. This sequence joins TRBV29-1 and TRBJ2-5; TRBD1 matches at 9 bases. This CDR3 is 13 amino acids long. The J segment lost 4 bases and the V segment lost 4 bases, leaving 4 bases of the junction unmatched. The germline V gene has CDR1 SQVTM and CDR2 ANQGSEA. The chain's CDR3 is CSVATGGGETQYF. CDR3 DNA: TGCAGCGTTGCAACAGGGGGCGGAGAGACCCAGTACTTC.

Notes on this clonotype: One junction end disagrees with the germline gene, perhaps due to a read error. The V and J genes are TRBV4-3 and TRBJ2-1; D may be TRBD2 (6 bases). Germline values: CDR1 LGHNA, CDR2 YSLEER. CDR3 length: 19 residues. CDR3 in DNA: TGCGCCAGCAGCCAAGACCTCTCGGGGGAGTGGAGCTCCTACACTGAGCAGTTCTTC. It translates to CASSQDLSGEWSSYTEQFF.

The rearrangement links TRBV19 to TRBJ1-1; D remains unclear. In germline, CDR1 is LNHDA, CDR2 SQIVND (reference sequence). The germline V and J ends were trimmed by 10 bases and 8 bases, with 20 bases remaining between them. This CDR3 is 13 amino acids long. CDR3 loop: CATGERGPLEAFF. DNA of the CDR3: TGTGCCACCGGGGAACGCGGGCCCCTCGAAGCTTTCTTT.

This chain joins TRBV24-1 and TRBJ2-1; 8 bases map to TRBD1. The germline CDR1 and CDR2 sequences are KGHDR and SFDVKD. The V segment lost 2 bases and the J segment 3 bases; nucleotides outside the gene matches: 5. The CDR3 contains 16 residues. The CDR3 DNA follows: TGTGCCACCAGTGATTGGACAGGGCTCGGCTACAATGAGCAGTTCTTC. The encoded protein is CATSDWTGLGYNEQFF.

A word on this clonotype: At one end the junction does not follow the germline gene, possibly because of a read error. The chain employs TRBV6-1 and TRBJ1-1; tentative D call: TRBD1 (5 bases). Looked up from germline, CDR1 is MNHNS and CDR2 is SASEGT. CDR3 length: 15 amino acids. CDR3 loop: CASSEVPGEDTEAFF. The CDR3, as DNA: TGTGCCAGCAGCGAAGTCCCGGGGGAAGACACTGAAGCTTTCTTT.

The J gene is TRBJ2-3, the V gene TRBV20-1, with a tentative D call TRBD2 (5 bases). CDR3 length equals 12 residues. Trimming cost V 0 bases and J 6 bases, with 7 bases left between them. CDR1 DFQATT and CDR2 SNEGSKA come from the germline V gene (reference sequence). CDR3 protein: CSARDRRDTQYF. The CDR3 bases are TGCAGTGCTAGAGACCGGAGGGATACGCAGTATTTT.

Concerning this clonotype itself: Just one base apart from a much larger clone, this may be a read error. V and J are TRBV7-7 and TRBJ2-7, with 9 bases that match TRBD1. This CDR3 spans 15 amino acids. CDR1 is SSHAT, CDR2 FNYEAQ, per germline (reference sequence). The CDR3 region has the DNA TGTGTTAGCAGCCCAGGGACAGGGTCTTCTCTCGAGCAGTACTTC. Residues: CVSSPGTGSSLEQYF.

This clonotype was counted only a few times. J is TRBJ2-5 and V is TRBV6-6, with a possible D match to TRBD2 (6 bases). Germline lookup yields CDR1 MNHNY and CDR2 SVGAGI (reference sequence). The CDR3 spans 15 residues. Trimming removed 1 base at V and 2 bases at J, with 11 bases between. The CDR3 loop reads CASSYFVGGQETQYF. CDR3 nucleotide sequence: TGTGCCAGCAGTTACTTTGTGGGAGGACAAGAGACCCAGTACTTC.

The genes are TRBV12-3 or TRBV12-4 and TRBJ1-2; a weak D match, TRBD1 (6 bases). CDR3 size: 16 residues. Between the trimmed V and J ends, which lost 1 base and 8 bases, there was a span of 20 bases. CDR3 sequence: CASSLEWTVPFGGYTF. The CDR3 nucleotides read TGTGCCAGCAGTTTAGAGTGGACAGTGCCTTTCGGGGGCTACACCTTC.